This T cell receptor (beta chain) derives from a study of CD8+ T cells in alopecia areata. As for the study in general: Tofacitinib administration to treated patients was oral, at 5 to 10 mg twice daily.

Extraction of RNA preceded its reverse transcription into cDNA, which served as the sequencing template. The table came from immunoSEQ multiplex PCR; TCRdb's copy has only in-frame clones and leaves some out. The data show roughly 250,000 clones, with 65% to 70% seen just once and approximately 1.2% held by the top ten. The germline V gene encodes CDR1 SEHNR and CDR2 FQNEAQ (reference sequence). The CDR3 has 15 amino acids. The germline V and J ends were trimmed by 5 bases and 5 bases, with 13 bases remaining between them. In its sample, this clone was seen a few times. Lesional scalp tissue (obtained by punch biopsy) and peripheral blood were collected from alopecia areata patients.

The rearrangement joins TRBV7-9 to TRBJ1-6; maybe TRBD1 (6 bases). Material: CD4+ T cells sorted from blood, obtained at week 0. The origin of this receptor is a human donor with alopecia areata. The CDR3 nucleotides read TGTGCCAGCAGCGAAACAGGGTTAGATAATTCACCCCTCCACTTT. Its translation is CASSETGLDNSPLHF.